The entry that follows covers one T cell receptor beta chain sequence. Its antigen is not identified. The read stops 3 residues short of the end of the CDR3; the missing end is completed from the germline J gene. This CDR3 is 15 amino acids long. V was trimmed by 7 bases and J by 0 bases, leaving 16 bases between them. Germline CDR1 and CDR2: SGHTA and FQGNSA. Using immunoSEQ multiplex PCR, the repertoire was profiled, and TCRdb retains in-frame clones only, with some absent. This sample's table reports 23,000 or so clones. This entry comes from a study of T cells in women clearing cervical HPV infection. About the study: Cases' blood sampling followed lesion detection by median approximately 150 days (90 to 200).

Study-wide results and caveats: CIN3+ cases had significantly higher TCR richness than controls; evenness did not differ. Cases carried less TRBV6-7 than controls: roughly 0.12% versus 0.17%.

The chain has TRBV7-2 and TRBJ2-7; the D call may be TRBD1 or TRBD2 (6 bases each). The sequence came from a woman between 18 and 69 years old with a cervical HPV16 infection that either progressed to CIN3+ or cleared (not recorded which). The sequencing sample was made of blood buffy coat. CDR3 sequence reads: CASKEGHSFSYEQYF. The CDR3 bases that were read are TGTGCCAGCAAGGAGGGACATTCGTTCTCCTACGAG.